Listed here are 6 T cell receptor beta chains from one sample, sequenced in a study of CD8+CD57+ T cells in acquired aplastic anemia (dated 2018 in TCRdb). Patients chosen for sequencing had shown expansion of CD8+CD57+ cells by flow cytometry. TCRdb shows the sequencer as Illumina HiSeq 2000. Genomic DNA was used as template for profiling of TCR beta VDJ combinations and CDR3 sequences. Starting from the raw public reads, TCRdb applied fastp trimming at Q25, assembled clones with MiXCR and retained in-frame beta chains. Every entry covers one CDR3 protein and lists the most common genes and DNA from its rows. For this sample the table gives around 250,000 distinct CDR3 sequences, of which approximately 86% were detected only once. 40% to 50% of the sample is in the top ten clones. The sequencing sample was made of sorted CD4+, CD8+, or CD8+CD57+ T cells (not recorded which) from PBMCs. The source of these receptors is a human donor with aplastic anemia.

This sequence joins TRBV7-9 and TRBJ1-6, with 9 bases identical to TRBD1. The CDR3 spans 14 residues. Germline V gene sequence: CDR1 SEHNR, CDR2 FQNEAQ (reference sequence). Trimming cost V 7 bases and J 7 bases; bases outside gene matches: 5. Here the CDR3 DNA reads TGTGCCAGCACCCGGGACAGGGTAAATTCACCCCTCCACTTT. It translates to CASTRDRVNSPLHF.

The chain links TRBV7-9 to TRBJ2-1; TRBD2 is a possible D gene (5 bases). The germline V gene has CDR1 SEHNR and CDR2 FQNEAQ (reference sequence). Deletions cut 3 bases from V and 13 bases from J, with 13 bases between. The CDR3 has 12 residues. The DNA for the CDR3 is TGTGCCAGCAGCTTGGTTGCGGGTGGACAGTTCTTC. This gives the protein CASSLVAGGQFF.

A word on this clonotype: Since no conserved phenylalanine or tryptophan closes the CDR3, a read error is the likely cause. The gene calls are TRBV7-2 and TRBJ2-2; 7 bases agree with TRBD2. There are 12 residues in the CDR3. The germline gives CDR1 SGHTA, CDR2 FQGNSA. The chain's CDR3 is CASSLAGGDLFQ. In nucleotides, the CDR3 is TGTGCCAGCAGCTTAGCGGGAGGGGACCTGTTTCAG.

Remarks on this clonotype: Relative to the germline gene, one junction end is altered; a read error may explain this. The rearrangement links TRBV20-1 to TRBJ1-4, with a tentative D call TRBD1 (6 bases). The CDR3 length is 16 residues. Germline V gene lookup returns CDR1 DFQATT and CDR2 SNEGSKA (reference sequence). The CDR3 nucleotides read TGCAGTGCTATCGGGGGCAGAGCCAAGGGAGATGAAAAACTGTCTTTT. Its translation is CSAIGGRAKGDEKLSF.

The chain uses TRBV7-6 and TRBJ2-7, with D perhaps TRBD1 (5 bases). The CDR3 is made up of 14 amino acids. The germline V gene encodes CDR1 SGHVS and CDR2 FNYEAQ. Trimming stripped 5 bases from V and 13 bases from J, with 24 bases between. The CDR3 DNA reads TGTGCCAGCAGCGGATGGGGCGCCGGGTACGAGTTTTACTTC. This gives the protein CASSGWGAGYEFYF.

This clonotype occurred many times. J is TRBJ2-3 and V is TRBV19, with D hard to call. The germline V gene encodes CDR1 LNHDA and CDR2 SQIVND (reference sequence). The CDR3 has 14 amino acids. The ends were cut back, 1 base at V and 6 bases at J, with 11 bases in the middle. The CDR3 protein is CASSIARGPDTQYF. The CDR3, as DNA: TGTGCCAGTAGTATAGCGAGAGGTCCCGATACGCAGTATTTT.